The sequence of this TCR beta chain was determined in a study of OX40 agonist ivuxolimab in advanced cancers. Study details: Patients undergoing dose escalation presented with hepatocellular carcinoma, melanoma, renal cell or head and neck cancer. Study observations and caveats: Low normalized clonal expansion also occurred in some nonresponding patients. The expanded peripheral T cells' antigen specificity was not determined.

Clones were sequenced by immunoSEQ multiplex PCR, and TCRdb holds only the in-frame ones, with some missing. The sample carries around 98,000 clones, around 85% recorded once. Trimming removed 4 bases at V and 7 bases at J, with 16 bases between. CDR3 length: 14 residues. Germline values: CDR1 SGHTA, CDR2 FQGNSA. This clone has just a few counts. Its specificity is not known. V gene TRBV7-2 combines with J gene TRBJ2-5; the D gene is possibly TRBD2 (7 bases). The sequences come from CD4+ or CD8+ T cells sorted from blood, collected in a trial of the OX40 agonist ivuxolimab. This TCR came from an adult with an advanced solid tumor such as melanoma, head and neck, liver or kidney cancer. The CDR3 region has the DNA TGTGCCAGCAGCTCAGTGGGGGGGCGGGGGACCCAGTACTTC. Its translation is CASSSVGGRGTQYF. The variable domain in full, completed from reference TRBV7-2 and TRBJ2-5, reads GAGVSQSPSNKVTEKGKDVELRCDPISGHTALYWYRQSLGQGLEFLIYFQGNSAPDKSGLPSDRFSAERTGGSVSTLTIQRTQQEDSAVYLCASSSVGGRGTQYFGPGTRLLVL.